The next 22 T cell receptor beta chains were all read from a single sample in a study of CD8 T cells in ankylosing spondylitis. TCRdb used MiXCR to reprocess the 5' RACE reads, holding one entry per CDR3 protein. This sample has 250,000 to 300,000 distinct CDR3 sequences, with around 20% found just once. The source material was blood, either unsorted or a sorted T cell fraction (not recorded which). All receptors derive from a male donor with ankylosing spondylitis or in good health (not recorded which).

The chain joins TRBV6-1 to TRBJ2-3; the match to TRBD1 covers 11 bases. The CDR3 sequence is 16 residues long. Germline V CDR1 and CDR2: MNHNS, SASEGT. J was trimmed by 3 bases and V by 5 bases; bases with no gene match: 7. The CDR3 region is CASSRRTGGSTDTQYF. The CDR3 nucleotides are TGTGCCAGCAGTCGAAGGACAGGGGGCTCGACAGATACGCAGTATTTT.

A few counts support this clonotype. The rearrangement joins TRBV20-1 to TRBJ2-3; 11 nucleotides align to TRBD2. The CDR3 totals 15 residues. J gave up 2 bases and V 5 bases, and 6 bases lay outside the gene matches. The germline gives CDR1 DFQATT, CDR2 SNEGSKA (reference sequence). In nucleotides, the CDR3 is TGCAGTGCTGGTCGACTAGCGGGGCCCACAGATACGCAGTATTTT. This codes for CSAGRLAGPTDTQYF.

The chain links TRBV5-1 to TRBJ2-1; 8 bases are a match to TRBD1. J lost 8 bases, V lost 4 bases, and 8 bases had no gene match. Germline values: CDR1 SGHRS, CDR2 YFSETQ. This CDR3 contains 14 residues. The CDR3 DNA is TGCGCCAGCAGCACCTCGACAGGGGCTGATGAGCAGTTCTTC. Amino acids: CASSTSTGADEQFF.

The rearrangement links TRBV11-1 to TRBJ2-7; no definite D call. Germline CDR1 reads SGHAT; CDR2 reads FQDESV (reference sequence). Trimming removed 4 bases at V and 6 bases at J, with 7 bases between. This CDR3 has 11 amino acids. The CDR3 reads CASSSSLEQYV. The CDR3, as DNA: TGTGCCAGCAGCTCCTCCCTCGAGCAGTACGTC.

There are a few counts of this clonotype. The CDR3 reads CAISGGFGELFF. DNA of the CDR3: TGTGCCATCAGTGGAGGGTTCGGGGAGCTGTTTTTT. This sequence joins TRBV10-3 and TRBJ2-2, with D perhaps matching TRBD2 (5 bases). V was trimmed by 4 bases and J by 7 bases, leaving 7 bases between them. The CDR3 runs to 12 residues. Germline CDR1 ENHRY, CDR2 SYGVKD.

This clonotype came up a few times. The chain links TRBV20-1 to TRBJ1-2; D is uncertain. The CDR3 runs 14 residues. The V end lost 0 bases, the J end lost 3 bases, and 11 bases lay between the germline ends. Per the germline V gene, CDR1 is DFQATT and CDR2 is SNEGSKA (reference sequence). In DNA, the CDR3 is TGCAGTGCTAGAGATGGCTCTATCGACTATGGCTACACCTTC. Encoded protein: CSARDGSIDYGYTF.

V gene TRBV28 combines with J gene TRBJ1-5; 10 bases line up with TRBD1. This CDR3 is built from 14 residues. CDR1 MDHEN and CDR2 SYDVKM come from the germline V gene. With V trimmed by 10 bases and J by 2 bases, 5 bases remained unmatched. The chain's CDR3 is CATLTGGGNQPQHF. For the CDR3, the DNA is TGTGCCACCCTGACAGGGGGCGGCAATCAGCCCCAGCATTTT.

This clonotype was picked up one time. V usage is TRBV27 and J usage is TRBJ2-2; 10 bases map to TRBD1. This CDR3 contains 19 residues. Germline V CDR1 and CDR2: MNHEY, SMNVEV (reference sequence). J was trimmed by 1 base and V by 5 bases; bases with no gene match: 13. This CDR3 is CASSPWTGGLRENTGELFF. CDR3 DNA: TGTGCCAGCAGTCCCTGGACAGGGGGTCTTCGCGAGAACACCGGGGAGCTGTTTTTT.

In this sample, this clonotype turned up many times. This chain uses TRBV27 with TRBJ2-2; D gene uncertain. Trimming took 3 bases from V and 7 from J, leaving 6 bases between them. CDR3 size: 12 residues. From germline, CDR1 is MNHEY and CDR2 SMNVEV (reference sequence). The CDR3 is CASSFMGGELFF. CDR3 coding DNA: TGTGCCAGCAGTTTTATGGGCGGGGAGCTGTTTTTT.

This clonotype showed up many times. V gene TRBV5-4 combines with J gene TRBJ2-1; 7 bases line up with TRBD2. CDR1 is SGHNT and CDR2 is YYREEE in the germline V gene (reference sequence). V lost 4 bases to trimming and J lost 9 bases; unmatched junction nucleotides: 7. This CDR3 spans 13 amino acids. Written as DNA, the CDR3 is TGTGCCAGCAGCCGCGGGCGGGAGCCTGAGCAGTTCTTC. This gives the protein CASSRGREPEQFF.

This clonotype turned up a few times. The chain combines TRBV20-1 with TRBJ1-1, with D perhaps matching TRBD1 (5 bases). CDR3 size: 15 residues. V shed 0 bases and J shed 0 bases, with 11 bases lying between them. The V gene's germline CDR1 is DFQATT and CDR2 SNEGSKA (reference sequence). Written as DNA, the CDR3 is TGCAGTGCTAGAGAGGTGGGACGGTTGAACACTGAAGCTTTCTTT. Its protein product is CSAREVGRLNTEAFF.

The chain joins TRBV28 to TRBJ1-5; 9 bases line up with TRBD1. The ends lost 7 bases at V and 3 bases at J; junction bases unmatched: 4. The CDR3 totals 14 residues. From germline, CDR1 is MDHEN and CDR2 SYDVKM. The CDR3 loop reads CASNTGGHNQPQHF. DNA of the CDR3: TGTGCCAGCAATACAGGGGGCCACAATCAGCCCCAGCATTTT. Looking up the rest from reference TRBV28 and TRBJ1-5 gives the full variable domain: DVKVTQSSRYLVKRTGEKVFLECVQDMDHENMFWYRQDPGLGLRLIYFSYDVKMKEKGDIPEGYSVSREKKERFSLILESASTNQTSMYLCASNTGGHNQPQHFGDGTRLSIL.

The chain is built from TRBV6-1 and TRBJ2-2, with D unclear. Germline CDR1 reads MNHNS; CDR2 reads SASEGT. CDR3 length: 14 amino acids. V was cut by 6 bases and J by 4 bases, with 12 bases left in between. The CDR3 DNA reads as TGTGCCAGCAGCTCCCGGTACGGCACCGGGGAGCTGTTTTTT. Its protein product is CASSSRYGTGELFF.

This chain joins TRBV5-6 and TRBJ2-1, with D unresolved. CDR3 length: 11 amino acids. Per the germline V gene, CDR1 is SGHDT and CDR2 is YYEEEE. Trimming took off 7 bases at V and 8 bases at J, with 10 bases between the two ends. The CDR3 here is CASSLLDEQFF. CDR3 nucleotides: TGTGCCAGCTCTCTACTGGATGAGCAGTTCTTC. The full variable domain, with the rest looked up from reference TRBV5-6 and TRBJ2-1, is DAGVTQSPTHLIKTRGQQVTLRCSPKSGHDTVSWYQQALGQGPQFIFQYYEEEERQRGNFPDRFSGHQFPNYSSELNVNALLLGDSALYLCASSLLDEQFFGPGTRLTVL.

This clonotype has at least ten counts. The V gene is TRBV5-1, the J gene TRBJ2-7, with D tentatively TRBD1 (5 bases). The V end lost 0 bases, the J end lost 7 bases, and 14 bases lay between the germline ends. The germline gives CDR1 SGHRS, CDR2 YFSETQ. The CDR3 runs 14 residues. The CDR3 sequence: CASSLDRPKGEQYV. CDR3 nucleotides: TGCGCCAGCAGCTTGGACAGACCGAAGGGGGAGCAGTACGTC.

The V gene is TRBV20-1, the J gene TRBJ2-7; 8 bases align to TRBD2. Germline values: CDR1 DFQATT, CDR2 SNEGSKA (reference sequence). The CDR3 is 15 residues long. Losses at the gene ends were 1 base for V and 3 bases for J; bases not matched to a gene: 8. CDR3 nucleotide sequence: TGCAGTGCTAGAGTTCAAGCGGGGGACTTCTACGAGCAGTACGTC. Translation gives CSARVQAGDFYEQYV.

This clonotype was recorded at least ten times. This rearrangement joins TRBV20-1 to TRBJ1-4; D unresolved. V shed 6 bases and J shed 7 bases, with 18 bases lying between them. CDR1 and CDR2 from the germline V gene are DFQATT and SNEGSKA (reference sequence). The CDR3 has 14 amino acids. CDR3 DNA: TGCAGTGCCACCCTTCGGGCGGTGGCTGAAAAACTGTTTTTT. It specifies CSATLRAVAEKLFF.

On this clonotype itself: A read error is possible here, since a much larger clone lies one base away. This chain uses TRBV6-4 with TRBJ2-1; 10 nucleotides agree with TRBD2. V was pared by 5 bases and J by 9 bases, with 10 bases of the junction left unmatched. The germline V gene encodes CDR1 MRHNA and CDR2 SNTAGT. The CDR3 length is 15 residues. The CDR3 loop is CASSLTSGEHTEQFF. Here the CDR3 DNA reads TGTGCCAGCAGTCTTACTAGCGGGGAGCACACTGAGCAGTTCTTC.

This clonotype was observed a handful of times. The chain joins TRBV28 to TRBJ2-3; D is unresolved. The CDR3 consists of 14 residues. V was cut by 3 bases and J by 2 bases, with 9 bases left in between. CDR1 is MDHEN, CDR2 SYDVKM, per germline. CDR3 nucleotide sequence: TGTGCCAGCAGTTTTAGGGCCACCACAGATACGCAGTATTTT. Translated, it gives CASSFRATTDTQYF.

This clonotype was observed at least ten times. The chain joins TRBV6-1 to TRBJ1-2; D unresolved. The ends were cut back, 6 bases at V and 4 bases at J, with 18 bases in the middle. CDR1 is MNHNS, CDR2 SASEGT, per germline. This CDR3 comprises 15 residues. The CDR3 protein is CASRPGREASYGYTF. The CDR3 region has the DNA TGTGCCAGCAGGCCGGGCCGCGAGGCTAGCTATGGCTACACCTTC.

This clonotype occurred a few times. The chain couples TRBV11-2 to TRBJ1-2, with a tentative D call TRBD1 (5 bases). The germline CDR1 and CDR2 sequences are SGHAT and FQNNGV. This CDR3 is 13 amino acids long. Trimming took 0 bases from V and 4 from J, leaving 6 bases between them. The CDR3 is CASSLEGGYGYTF. As DNA, the CDR3 is TGTGCCAGCAGCTTAGAGGGGGGCTATGGCTACACCTTC.

V is TRBV27 and J is TRBJ1-2, with TRBD1 matching over 12 bases. CDR1 and CDR2 (germline): MNHEY, SMNVEV (reference sequence). Germline trimming cut 4 bases from V and 8 bases from J; bases unmatched to any gene: 5. The CDR3 length is 14 residues. The CDR3 loop is CASSSGTGGGGYTF. DNA for the CDR3: TGTGCCAGCAGTTCCGGGACAGGGGGCGGAGGCTACACCTTC.